This T cell receptor (beta chain) was identified during a study of blood T cell repertoires in COVID-19. Between the trimmed V and J ends, which lost 3 bases and 0 bases, there was a span of 11 bases. The CDR3 runs to 15 residues. Germline values: CDR1 MNHNS, CDR2 SASEGT. This clone was detected only a few times. Profiled with immunoSEQ multiplex PCR; TCRdb holds only in-frame clones, not every one. This table holds 200,000 to 250,000 clones, around 85% found once. Donors were grouped by their self-reported clinical history. The V gene is TRBV6-1, the J gene TRBJ1-1; D is unclear. The clonotype originates from a woman in her forties or fifties in a cohort exposed to, infected with or recovered from COVID-19 (not recorded which). What was sequenced was PBMCs or T cells enriched from blood (not recorded which). The CDR3: CASSDGVRLNTEAFF. CDR3 nucleotides: TGTGCCAGCAGTGATGGTGTCAGATTGAACACTGAAGCTTTCTTT.